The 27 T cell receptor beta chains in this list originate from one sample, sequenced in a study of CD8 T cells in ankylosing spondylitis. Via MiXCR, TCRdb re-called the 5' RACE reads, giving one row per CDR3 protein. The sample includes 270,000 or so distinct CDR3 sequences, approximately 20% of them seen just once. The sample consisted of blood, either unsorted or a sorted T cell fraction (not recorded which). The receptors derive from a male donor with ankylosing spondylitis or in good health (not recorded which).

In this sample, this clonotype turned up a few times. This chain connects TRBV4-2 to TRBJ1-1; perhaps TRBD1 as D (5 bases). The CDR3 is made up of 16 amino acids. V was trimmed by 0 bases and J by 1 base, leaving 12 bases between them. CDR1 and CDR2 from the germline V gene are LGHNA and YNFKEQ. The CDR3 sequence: CASSQDPGVTNTEAFF. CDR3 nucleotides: TGTGCCAGCAGCCAAGATCCGGGGGTGACGAACACTGAAGCTTTCTTT.

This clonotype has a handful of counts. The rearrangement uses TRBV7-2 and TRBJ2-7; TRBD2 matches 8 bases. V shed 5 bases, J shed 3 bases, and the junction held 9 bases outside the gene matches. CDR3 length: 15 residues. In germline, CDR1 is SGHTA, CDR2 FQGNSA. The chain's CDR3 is CASSRDGTSLYEQYF. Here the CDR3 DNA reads TGTGCCAGCAGCCGAGACGGGACTAGTCTCTACGAGCAGTACTTC.

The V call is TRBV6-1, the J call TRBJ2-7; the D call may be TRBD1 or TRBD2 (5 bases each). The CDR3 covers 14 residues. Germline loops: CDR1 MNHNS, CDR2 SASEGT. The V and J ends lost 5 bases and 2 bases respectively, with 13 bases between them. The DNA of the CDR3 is TGTGCCAGCAGTCGCCTCCGGGACCCCTACGAGCAGTACTTC. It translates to CASSRLRDPYEQYF.

CDR3 coding DNA: TGTGCCAGCAGTTACGTGGGGACACCAACAAGTTCCTACGAGCAGTACTTC. Its protein is CASSYVGTPTSSYEQYF. J is TRBJ2-7 and V is TRBV6-5; D may be TRBD1 (6 bases). Trimming removed 2 bases at V and 1 base at J, with 18 bases between. Germline CDR1 and CDR2: MNHEY and SVGAGI. CDR3 length equals 17 residues.

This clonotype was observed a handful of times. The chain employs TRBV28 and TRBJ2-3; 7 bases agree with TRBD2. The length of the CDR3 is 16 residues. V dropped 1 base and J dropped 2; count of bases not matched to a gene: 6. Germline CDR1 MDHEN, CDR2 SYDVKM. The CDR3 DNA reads TGTGCCAGCAGTTTATCTCTAGCGGCCCACACAGATACGCAGTATTTT. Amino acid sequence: CASSLSLAAHTDTQYF.

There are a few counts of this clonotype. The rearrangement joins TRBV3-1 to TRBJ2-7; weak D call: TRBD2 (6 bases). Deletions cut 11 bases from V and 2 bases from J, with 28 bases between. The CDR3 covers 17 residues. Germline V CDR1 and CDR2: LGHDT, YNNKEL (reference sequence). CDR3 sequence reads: CASSQRGLRDLPYEQYF. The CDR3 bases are TGTGCCTCCAGCCAAAGGGGACTCCGGGACTTGCCCTACGAGCAGTACTTC.

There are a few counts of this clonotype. CDR3 nucleotide sequence: TGTGCCAGCAGCAAAGGTAGAGAGGTCAGAGGCACCGGGGAGCTGTTTTTT. This encodes CASSKGREVRGTGELFF. This chain uses TRBV21-1 with TRBJ2-2. TRBV21-1 constitutes a pseudogene. The CDR3 is made up of 17 amino acids.

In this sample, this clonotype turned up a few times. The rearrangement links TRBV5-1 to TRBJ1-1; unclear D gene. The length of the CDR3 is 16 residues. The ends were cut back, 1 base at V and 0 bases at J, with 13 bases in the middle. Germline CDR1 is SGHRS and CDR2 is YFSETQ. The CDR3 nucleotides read TGCGCCAGCAGCTTGACAGCCGGAGGGCTGAACACTGAAGCTTTCTTT. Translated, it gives CASSLTAGGLNTEAFF.

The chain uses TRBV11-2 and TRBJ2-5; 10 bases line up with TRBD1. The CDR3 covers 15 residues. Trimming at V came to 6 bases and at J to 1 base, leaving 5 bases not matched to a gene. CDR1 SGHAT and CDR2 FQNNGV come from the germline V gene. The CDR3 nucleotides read TGTGCCAGCAGGGCCGGGACAGGGGCCCAAGAGACCCAGTACTTC. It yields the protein CASRAGTGAQETQYF.

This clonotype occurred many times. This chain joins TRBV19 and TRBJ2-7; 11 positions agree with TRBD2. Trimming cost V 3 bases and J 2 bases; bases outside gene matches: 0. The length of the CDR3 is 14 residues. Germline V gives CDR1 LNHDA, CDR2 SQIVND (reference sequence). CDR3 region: CASSMGLAAYEQYF. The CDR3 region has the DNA TGTGCCAGTAGTATGGGACTAGCGGCCTACGAGCAGTACTTC.

The CDR3 DNA reads as TGTGCCAGCTCACCATTGGGGGAGGGCTACGAGCAGTACTTC. Residues: CASSPLGEGYEQYF. This sequence joins TRBV18 and TRBJ2-7, with 7 bases identical to TRBD2. This CDR3 is 14 amino acids long. V shed 2 bases and J 3 bases; nucleotides not matched to a gene: 4. In germline, CDR1 is KGHSH, CDR2 LQKENI.

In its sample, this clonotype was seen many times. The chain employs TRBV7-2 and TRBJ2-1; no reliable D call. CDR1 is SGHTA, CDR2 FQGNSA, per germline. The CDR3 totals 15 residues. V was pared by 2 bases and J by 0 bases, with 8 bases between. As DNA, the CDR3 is TGTGCCAGCAGCTTACAGCCCATCTCCTACAATGAGCAGTTCTTC. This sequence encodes CASSLQPISYNEQFF. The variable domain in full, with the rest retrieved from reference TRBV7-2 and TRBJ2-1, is GAGVSQSPSNKVTEKGKDVELRCDPISGHTALYWYRQSLGQGLEFLIYFQGNSAPDKSGLPSDRFSAERTGGSVSTLTIQRTQQEDSAVYLCASSLQPISYNEQFFGPGTRLTVL.

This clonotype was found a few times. CDR3: CASSYSNGTPKNIQYF. CDR3 sequence (DNA): TGTGCCAGCAGTTACTCGAACGGGACACCCAAAAACATTCAGTACTTC. The genes are TRBV6-5 and TRBJ2-4; TRBD1 is a possible D gene (6 bases). Trimming shortened V by 0 bases and J by 2 bases, and 11 bases separated the two germline ends. Per germline, CDR1 MNHEY and CDR2 SVGAGI. This CDR3 has 16 residues.

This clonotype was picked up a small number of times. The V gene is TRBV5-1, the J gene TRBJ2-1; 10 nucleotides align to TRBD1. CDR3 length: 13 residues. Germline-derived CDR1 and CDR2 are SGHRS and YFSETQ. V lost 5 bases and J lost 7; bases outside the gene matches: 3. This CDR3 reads CASRRQGANEQFF. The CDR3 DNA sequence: TGCGCCAGCAGAAGACAGGGGGCGAATGAGCAGTTCTTC.

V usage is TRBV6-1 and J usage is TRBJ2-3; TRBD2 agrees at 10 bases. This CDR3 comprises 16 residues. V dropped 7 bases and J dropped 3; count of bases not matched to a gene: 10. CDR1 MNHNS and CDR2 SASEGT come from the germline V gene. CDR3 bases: TGTGCCAGCACAAGCGAAGCGGGAGGGCCGACAGATACGCAGTATTTT. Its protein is CASTSEAGGPTDTQYF.

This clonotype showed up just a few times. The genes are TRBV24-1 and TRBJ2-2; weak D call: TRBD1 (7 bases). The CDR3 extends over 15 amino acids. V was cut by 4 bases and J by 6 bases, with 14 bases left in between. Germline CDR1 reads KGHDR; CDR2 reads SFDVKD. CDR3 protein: CATSDRGAPPGELFF. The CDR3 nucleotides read TGTGCCACCAGTGACAGGGGGGCACCTCCCGGGGAGCTGTTTTTT.

The CDR3 region is CSVPSTSTPYEQYF. As DNA, the CDR3 is TGCAGCGTTCCCAGTACGTCAACCCCATACGAGCAGTACTTC. This chain joins TRBV29-1 and TRBJ2-7, with D uncertain. Germline CDR1 SQVTM, CDR2 ANQGSEA. CDR3 length: 14 amino acids. V gave up 5 bases and J gave up 4 bases, with 18 bases separating them.

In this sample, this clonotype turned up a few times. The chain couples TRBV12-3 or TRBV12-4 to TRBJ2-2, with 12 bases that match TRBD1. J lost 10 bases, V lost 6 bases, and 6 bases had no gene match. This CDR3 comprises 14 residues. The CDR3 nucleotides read TGTGCCAGCAGAGGCGGGACAGGGGGCGTGGAGCTGTTTTTT. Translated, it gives CASRGGTGGVELFF.

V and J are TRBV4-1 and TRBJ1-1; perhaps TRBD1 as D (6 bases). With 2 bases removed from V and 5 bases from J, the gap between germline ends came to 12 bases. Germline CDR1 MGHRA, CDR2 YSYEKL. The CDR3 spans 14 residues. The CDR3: CASSQRQVETEAFF. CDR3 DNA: TGCGCCAGCAGCCAAAGACAGGTAGAAACTGAAGCTTTCTTT.

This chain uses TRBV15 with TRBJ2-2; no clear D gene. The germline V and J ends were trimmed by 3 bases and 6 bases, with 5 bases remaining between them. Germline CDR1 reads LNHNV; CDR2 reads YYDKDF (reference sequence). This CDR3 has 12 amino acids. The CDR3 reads CATSRESGELFF. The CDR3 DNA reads TGTGCCACCAGCAGGGAGTCCGGGGAGCTGTTTTTT. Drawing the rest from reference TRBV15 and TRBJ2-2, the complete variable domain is DAMVIQNPRYQVTQFGKPVTLSCSQTLNHNVMYWYQQKSSQAPKLLFHYYDKDFNNEADTPDNFQSRRPNTSFCFLDIRSPGLGDTAMYLCATSRESGELFFGEGSRLTVL.

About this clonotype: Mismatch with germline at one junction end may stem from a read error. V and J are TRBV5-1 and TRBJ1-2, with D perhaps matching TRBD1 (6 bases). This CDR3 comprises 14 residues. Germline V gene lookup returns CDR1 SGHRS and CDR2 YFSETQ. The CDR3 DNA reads TGCGCCAGCAGCTTTTCACCACAGGGCTCTGGCTCCACCTTC. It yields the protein CASSFSPQGSGSTF.

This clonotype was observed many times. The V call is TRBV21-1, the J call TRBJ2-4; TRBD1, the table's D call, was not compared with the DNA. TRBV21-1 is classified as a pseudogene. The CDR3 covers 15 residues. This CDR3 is CASSKEGRGENIQYF. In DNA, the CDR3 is TGTGCCAGCAGCAAAGAAGGCAGAGGGGAAAACATTCAGTACTTC.

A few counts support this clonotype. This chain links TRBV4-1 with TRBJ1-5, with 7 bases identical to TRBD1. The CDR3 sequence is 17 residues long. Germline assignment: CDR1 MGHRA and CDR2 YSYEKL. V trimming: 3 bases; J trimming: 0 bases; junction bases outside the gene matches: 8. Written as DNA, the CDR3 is TGCGCCAGCAGCCATCCAGGGGGGGAATATAGCAATCAGCCCCAGCATTTT. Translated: CASSHPGGEYSNQPQHF.

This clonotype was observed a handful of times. The DNA for the CDR3 is TGTGCCAGCAGACCTACTAGCGGGAGGATCTACGAGCAGTACTTC. Its translation is CASRPTSGRIYEQYF. The gene calls are TRBV7-9 and TRBJ2-7; 12 bases are a match to TRBD2. With V trimmed by 6 bases and J by 3 bases, 6 bases remained unmatched. Germline V lookup: CDR1 SEHNR, CDR2 FQNEAQ (reference sequence). CDR3 length: 15 amino acids. Using reference TRBV7-9 and TRBJ2-7 for the parts outside the CDR3, the full variable domain is DTGVSQNPRHKITKRGQNVTFRCDPISEHNRLYWYRQTLGQGPEFLTYFQNEAQLEKSRLLSDRFSAERPKGSFSTLEIQRTEQGDSAMYLCASRPTSGRIYEQYFGPGTRLTVT.

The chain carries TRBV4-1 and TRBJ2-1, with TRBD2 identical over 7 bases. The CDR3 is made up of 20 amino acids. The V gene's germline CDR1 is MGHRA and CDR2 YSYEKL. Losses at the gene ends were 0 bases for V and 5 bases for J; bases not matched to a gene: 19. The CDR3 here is CASSQDVIRVLATFHNEQFF. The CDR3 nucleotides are TGCGCCAGCAGCCAAGATGTTATAAGGGTACTAGCGACCTTTCACAATGAGCAGTTCTTC.

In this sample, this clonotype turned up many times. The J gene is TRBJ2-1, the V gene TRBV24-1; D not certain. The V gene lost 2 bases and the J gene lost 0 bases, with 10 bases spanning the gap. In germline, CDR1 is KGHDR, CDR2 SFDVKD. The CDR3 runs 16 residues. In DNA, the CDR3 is TGTGCCACCAGTGATTCTGCTACATACTCCTACAATGAGCAGTTCTTC. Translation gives CATSDSATYSYNEQFF.

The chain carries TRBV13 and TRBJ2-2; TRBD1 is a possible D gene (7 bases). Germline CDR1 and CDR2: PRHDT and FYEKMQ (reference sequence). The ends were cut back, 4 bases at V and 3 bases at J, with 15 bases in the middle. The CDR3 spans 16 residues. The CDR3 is CASSSDREVYTGELFF. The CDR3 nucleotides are TGTGCCAGCAGCTCCGACAGGGAGGTGTACACCGGGGAGCTGTTTTTT. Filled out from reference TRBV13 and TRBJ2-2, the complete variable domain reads AAGVIQSPRHLIKEKRETATLKCYPIPRHDTVYWYQQGPGQDPQFLISFYEKMQSDKGSIPDRFSAQQFSDYHSELNMSSLELGDSALYFCASSSDREVYTGELFFGEGSRLTVL.